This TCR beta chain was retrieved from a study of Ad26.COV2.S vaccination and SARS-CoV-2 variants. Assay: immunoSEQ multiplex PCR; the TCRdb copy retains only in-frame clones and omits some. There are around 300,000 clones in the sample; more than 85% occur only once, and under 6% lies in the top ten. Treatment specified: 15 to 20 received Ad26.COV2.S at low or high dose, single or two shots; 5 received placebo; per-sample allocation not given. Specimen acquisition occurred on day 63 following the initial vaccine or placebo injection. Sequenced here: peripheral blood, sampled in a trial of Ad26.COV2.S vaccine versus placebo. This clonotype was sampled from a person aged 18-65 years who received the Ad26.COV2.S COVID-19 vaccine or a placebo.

CDR3 nucleotides: TGTGCCAGCAGCTTCGGAGACGGGGCGGGGGCCACTGAAGCTTTCTTT. Its protein is CASSFGDGAGATEAFF. The chain employs TRBV7-8 and TRBJ1-1, with D maybe TRBD1 (6 bases). The germline gives CDR1 SGHVS, CDR2 FQNEAQ. V lost 3 bases and J lost 4, with 18 bases in between. CDR3 size: 16 residues. The whole variable domain, remainder taken from reference TRBV7-8 and TRBJ1-1, is GAGVSQSPRYKVAKRGQDVALRCDPISGHVSLFWYQQALGQGPEFLTYFQNEAQLDKSGLPSDRFFAERPEGSVSTLKIQRTQQEDSAVYLCASSFGDGAGATEAFFGQGTRLTVV.